Listed here is a single T cell receptor (beta chain). Its antigen is undetermined. The sample belongs to a study of T cells expressing NK-cell markers. Study-wide context: Beta-chain profiling covered CD3+CD56+NKG2C+, CD3+CD56+NKG2C- and CD3+CD56-NKG2C+ sorted subsets.

Reanalyzing the 5' RACE reads, TCRdb keeps one entry per CDR3 protein, without DNA. This repertoire includes some 390,000 distinct CDR3 sequences. Overall study findings and caveats: CD8+ T cells in roughly six donors included dominant NKG2C+ clonotypes at 1.0-7.0%.

The length of the CDR3 is 15 residues. The chain couples TRBV12-3 or TRBV12-4 to TRBJ2-5; lacking DNA, the TRBD1 call made by TCRdb goes unchecked. The TCR comes from a woman between 50 and 59 years old in good health. The sample consisted of blood T cells: a sorted CD56 or NKG2C T cell subset, CD4+ or CD8+ T cells, or bulk PBMC T cells (not recorded which). The CDR3 reads CASSLWTGGRETQYF.